Listed below are T cell receptor beta chains from one sample, sequenced in a study of Ad26.COV2.S vaccination and SARS-CoV-2 variants. Clones were sequenced by immunoSEQ multiplex PCR, and TCRdb holds only the in-frame ones, with some missing. Here the sample spans 200,000 to 300,000 clones, approximately 90% being singletons. This material consisted of peripheral blood, taken in a trial of Ad26.COV2.S vaccine versus placebo. These receptors were taken from a person between 18 and 59 years old who received the Ad26.COV2.S COVID-19 vaccine or a placebo. Both conserved end residues are part of each CDR3. The D gene is left open where the match is weak. Part of the rows lack a size; the others show once, few, many or a class for expanded clones.

j_gene	abundance	v_gene	d_gene	CDR3aa	CDR3nt
TRBJ2-2	.	TRBV18	.	CASSPDTGELFF	TGTGCCAGCTCACCCGACACCGGGGAGCTGTTTTTT
TRBJ2-5	.	TRBV19	TRBD2	CASSTPTSGGSQETQYF	TGTGCCAGTAGTACCCCAACTAGCGGGGGGAGCCAAGAGACCCAGTACTTC
TRBJ1-5	.	TRBV6-6	TRBD1	CASRGPGQGENQPQHF	TGTGCCAGCAGGGGGCCGGGACAGGGCGAGAATCAGCCCCAGCATTTT
TRBJ2-2	.	TRBV7-8	.	CASSGRPFPGELFF	TGTGCCAGCAGCGGGCGTCCATTCCCCGGGGAGCTGTTTTTT
TRBJ2-3	.	TRBV15	TRBD2	CATSSGSSGGSTDTQYF	TGTGCCACCAGCAGCGGCAGTAGCGGGGGTAGCACAGATACGCAGTATTTT
TRBJ1-4	.	TRBV5-1	.	CASSVGDIGNEKLFF	TGCGCCAGCAGCGTAGGGGACATCGGTAATGAAAAACTGTTTTTT
TRBJ2-7	few	TRBV9	.	CASSVGSNYEQYF	TGTGCCAGCAGCGTAGGTTCTAATTACGAGCAGTACTTC
TRBJ1-4	.	TRBV5-1	TRBD1	CASRPGTGFEKLFF	TGCGCCAGCAGGCCCGGGACAGGGTTTGAAAAACTGTTTTTT
TRBJ1-3	few	TRBV7-8	.	CASSLTGLNTIYF	TGTGCCAGCAGCTTAACAGGGTTAAACACCATATATTTT
TRBJ2-5	.	TRBV25-1	.	CASSEGGGPQETQYF	TGTGCCAGCAGTGAAGGGGGTGGCCCTCAAGAGACCCAGTACTTC
TRBJ2-1	.	TRBV28	TRBD1	CASSGTVTYNEQFF	TGTGCCAGCAGTGGGACAGTTACCTACAATGAGCAGTTCTTC
TRBJ1-5	.	TRBV4-2	.	CASSQGGWNQPQHF	TGTGCCAGCAGCCAAGGGGGGTGGAATCAGCCCCAGCATTTT
TRBJ1-1	.	TRBV19	TRBD1	CASTSGTGYMNTEAFF	TGTGCCAGTACCAGCGGGACAGGTTATATGAACACTGAAGCTTTCTTT
TRBJ2-2	.	TRBV1	.	CTSSQTGTKIPNTGELFF	TGCACCAGCAGCCAAACCGGGACTAAAATCCCGAACACCGGGGAGCTGTTTTTT
TRBJ1-6	.	TRBV25-1	TRBD1	CASRGTGDGYNSPLHF	TGTGCCAGCAGGGGGACAGGGGACGGGTATAATTCACCCCTCCACTTT
TRBJ1-2	once	TRBV19	TRBD1	CASSIYRGANYGYTF	TGTGCCAGTAGTATATACAGGGGCGCTAACTATGGCTACACCTTC
TRBJ2-1	few	TRBV7-9	TRBD1	CASSQRQGPNNEQFF	TGTGCCAGCAGCCAGCGACAGGGGCCCAACAATGAGCAGTTCTTC
TRBJ2-2	.	TRBV27	.	CASSLYPGLNTGELFF	TGTGCCAGCAGTTTATATCCGGGACTGAACACCGGGGAGCTGTTTTTT
TRBJ2-6	.	TRBV5-4	TRBD1	CASSTRDRAGANVLTF	TGTGCCAGCAGCACCCGGGACAGGGCTGGGGCCAACGTCCTGACTTTC
TRBJ2-3	.	TRBV29-1	.	CSVEEIGYTDTQYF	TGCAGCGTTGAAGAAATCGGATACACAGATACGCAGTATTTT
TRBJ2-7	many	TRBV4-2	.	CASSQRRAESYEQYF	TGTGCCAGCAGCCAACGGCGGGCGGAATCCTACGAGCAGTACTTC
TRBJ1-1	.	TRBV18	TRBD1	CASSPNRGGTEAFF	TGTGCCAGCTCACCAAACAGGGGGGGGACTGAAGCTTTCTTT
TRBJ2-4	.	TRBV7-9	.	CASSLPWAFGQKNIQYF	TGTGCCAGCAGCTTACCCTGGGCCTTCGGACAGAAAAACATTCAGTACTTC
TRBJ2-3	.	TRBV5-1	TRBD2	CASSLPLAGGIDTQYF	TGCGCCAGCAGCTTGCCGCTAGCGGGGGGGATAGATACGCAGTATTTT
TRBJ2-1	.	TRBV30	.	CAWSPGHGYNEQFF	TGTGCCTGGAGCCCGGGACATGGATACAATGAGCAGTTCTTC
TRBJ1-5	.	TRBV6-5	.	CATSTRNQPQHF	TGTGCCACCTCGACGAGAAATCAGCCCCAGCATTTT
TRBJ2-1	once	TRBV5-1	TRBD2	CASRPMTSGSEEQFF	TGCGCCAGCAGACCCATGACTAGCGGGAGTGAAGAGCAGTTCTTC
TRBJ2-7	.	TRBV19	TRBD1	CASSISRQGPYEQYF	TGTGCCAGTAGTATCAGCCGACAGGGTCCCTACGAGCAGTACTTC
TRBJ1-6	.	TRBV6-5	.	CASSYSTRPNSPLHF	TGTGCCAGCAGTTACTCGACGCGCCCCAATTCACCCCTCCACTTT
TRBJ1-4	.	TRBV15	.	CATSRGPIVGDEKLFF	TGTGCCACCAGCAGAGGACCGATAGTGGGGGATGAAAAACTGTTTTTT
TRBJ1-2	.	TRBV2	.	CASSETGRYGYTF	TGTGCCAGCAGTGAAACAGGACGCTATGGCTACACCTTC
TRBJ2-2	.	TRBV19	.	CASSLPGRRTNTGELFF	TGTGCCAGTAGTTTGCCGGGACGCCGAACGAACACCGGGGAGCTGTTTTTT
TRBJ1-6	few	TRBV6-4	.	CASSDVRVETPLHF	TGTGCCAGCAGTGACGTCAGGGTGGAGACACCCCTCCACTTT
TRBJ2-2	.	TRBV29-1	.	CSVAGKNTGELFF	TGCAGCGTGGCAGGGAAGAACACCGGGGAGCTGTTTTTT
TRBJ2-2	.	TRBV4-2	.	CASSQDKVRAGELFF	TGTGCCAGCAGCCAAGATAAGGTCAGGGCCGGGGAGCTGTTTTTT
TRBJ2-7	.	TRBV13	.	CASSLGGGTISYEQYF	TGTGCCAGCAGCTTAGGAGGCGGGACCATCTCCTACGAGCAGTACTTC
TRBJ1-6	few	TRBV7-9	.	CASSLSGDGPLHF	TGTGCCAGCAGCTTAAGCGGTGACGGCCCCCTCCACTTT
TRBJ2-2	few	TRBV2	.	CASSSGNTGELFF	TGTGCCAGCAGTTCGGGGAACACCGGGGAGCTGTTTTTT
TRBJ2-3	.	TRBV7-3	.	CASSLTPGADTQYF	TGTGCCAGCAGCTTAACCCCGGGCGCAGATACGCAGTATTTT
TRBJ1-1	.	TRBV9	.	CASTGLNTEAFF	TGTGCCAGCACAGGCCTGAACACTGAAGCTTTCTTT
TRBJ2-5	.	TRBV14	.	CASSQDRMTQYF	TGTGCCAGCAGCCAAGATAGGATGACCCAGTACTTC
TRBJ2-2	few	TRBV19	TRBD2	CASTRASGSGELFF	TGTGCCAGTACCCGGGCTAGCGGGAGCGGGGAGCTGTTTTTT
TRBJ1-2	.	TRBV7-2	.	CASVLRGGDGYTF	TGTGCCAGCGTTCTCAGGGGAGGGGATGGCTACACCTTC
TRBJ2-3	.	TRBV7-8	.	CASRRSNSDTQYF	TGTGCCAGCCGCAGGAGCAATTCAGATACGCAGTATTTT
TRBJ1-5	few	TRBV4-1	.	CASSPPGRSNQPQHF	TGCGCCAGCAGCCCGCCTGGTAGGAGCAATCAGCCCCAGCATTTT
TRBJ2-1	.	TRBV11-3	.	CASSPGGETEQFF	TGTGCCAGCAGTCCAGGGGGGGAAACTGAGCAGTTCTTC